A selection of T cell receptor beta chains follows, all from one sample in a study of T cells in Graves' hyperthyroidism and ophthalmopathy. TCRdb re-derived calls from the multiplex PCR reads in MiXCR, one entry per CDR3 protein. The repertoire holds 480,000 or so distinct CDR3 sequences, with 46% as singletons. Sequencing used peripheral blood or thyroid tissue (not recorded which). The source is an adult woman with Graves' disease, either hyperthyroidism or ophthalmopathy (not recorded which). Each CDR3 is given with its conserved first and last residue. A D gene is named only where the DNA matches it firmly. Size values are once, few and many counts, or a class for expanded clones, and some rows have none.

v_gene: TRBV4-1
d_gene: -
abundance: -
j_gene: TRBJ1-3
CDR3nt: TGCGCCAGCAGCCAATACGGGGGGACTGGAAACACCATATATTTT
CDR3aa: CASSQYGGTGNTIYF

v_gene: TRBV5-1
d_gene: TRBD2
abundance: many
j_gene: TRBJ2-2
CDR3nt: TGCGCCAGCAGCTTGAGGGCTAGCGGGAGAGGTGTCACCGGGGAGCTGTTTTTT
CDR3aa: CASSLRASGRGVTGELFF

v_gene: TRBV9
d_gene: -
abundance: -
j_gene: TRBJ1-5
CDR3nt: TGTGCCAGCAGCGTAGATAGCGGGAGGGGAGAGACCCAGCATTTT
CDR3aa: CASSVDSGRGETQHF

v_gene: TRBV7-9
d_gene: TRBD1
abundance: -
j_gene: TRBJ2-7
CDR3nt: TGTGCCAGCAGCTCGGACAGGGGTTCCAACGAGCAGTACTTC
CDR3aa: CASSSDRGSNEQYF

v_gene: TRBV15
d_gene: -
abundance: -
j_gene: TRBJ2-7
CDR3nt: TGTGCCACCAGCCGGGACAACCTCATCTACGAGCAGTACTTC
CDR3aa: CATSRDNLIYEQYF

v_gene: TRBV29-1
d_gene: -
abundance: -
j_gene: TRBJ1-5
CDR3nt: TGCAGCGTTTGGGGGAGCAATCAGCCCCAGCATTTT
CDR3aa: CSVWGSNQPQHF

v_gene: TRBV5-4
d_gene: -
abundance: many
j_gene: TRBJ2-2
CDR3nt: TGTGCCAGCAGCTTGGGGGCGGGCACCGGGGAGCTGTTTTTT
CDR3aa: CASSLGAGTGELFF

v_gene: TRBV11-2
d_gene: TRBD2
abundance: -
j_gene: TRBJ2-7
CDR3nt: TGTGCCAGCAGCTTAGCTCCCAGCGGGAGGGCGTACGAGCAGTACTTC
CDR3aa: CASSLAPSGRAYEQYF

v_gene: TRBV20-1
d_gene: TRBD2
abundance: -
j_gene: TRBJ2-7
CDR3nt: TGCAGTGCTAGAGATCTATTAGCGGGCCTACGGGAGCAGTACTTC
CDR3aa: CSARDLLAGLREQYF

v_gene: TRBV25-1
d_gene: -
abundance: few
j_gene: TRBJ1-3
CDR3nt: TGTGCCAGCAGTGAACCCCGGAAGGGCGGGTACACCATATATTTT
CDR3aa: CASSEPRKGGYTIYF

v_gene: TRBV2
d_gene: -
abundance: -
j_gene: TRBJ1-5
CDR3nt: TGTGCCAGCGGGCAAGGGGACTTTTATGAGCCCCAGCATTTT
CDR3aa: CASGQGDFYEPQHF

v_gene: TRBV5-1
d_gene: TRBD1
abundance: -
j_gene: TRBJ1-4
CDR3nt: TGCGCCAGCAGCTTTATAAGCCGACAGGGGTTGAATGAAAAACTGTTTTTT
CDR3aa: CASSFISRQGLNEKLFF

v_gene: TRBV19
d_gene: -
abundance: -
j_gene: TRBJ2-2
CDR3nt: TGTGCCAGTCATCGAGGGGCTTGGGCCGGGGAGCTGTTCTTT
CDR3aa: CASHRGAWAGELFF

v_gene: TRBV10-3
d_gene: -
abundance: -
j_gene: TRBJ1-6
CDR3nt: TGTGCCATCAGTGAAAGAAGTGGGAATGGGAATTCACCCCTCCACTTT
CDR3aa: CAISERSGNGNSPLHF